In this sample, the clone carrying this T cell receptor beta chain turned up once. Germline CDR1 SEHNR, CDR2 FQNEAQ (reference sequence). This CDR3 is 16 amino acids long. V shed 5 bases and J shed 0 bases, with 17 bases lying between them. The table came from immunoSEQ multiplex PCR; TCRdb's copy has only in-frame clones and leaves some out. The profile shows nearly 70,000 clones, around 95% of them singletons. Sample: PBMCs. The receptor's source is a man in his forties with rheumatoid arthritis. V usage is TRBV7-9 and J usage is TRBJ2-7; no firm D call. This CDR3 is CASSPPRGPSSYEQYF. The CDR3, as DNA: TGTGCCAGCAGCCCCCCTCGAGGACCGAGCTCCTACGAGCAGTACTTC.